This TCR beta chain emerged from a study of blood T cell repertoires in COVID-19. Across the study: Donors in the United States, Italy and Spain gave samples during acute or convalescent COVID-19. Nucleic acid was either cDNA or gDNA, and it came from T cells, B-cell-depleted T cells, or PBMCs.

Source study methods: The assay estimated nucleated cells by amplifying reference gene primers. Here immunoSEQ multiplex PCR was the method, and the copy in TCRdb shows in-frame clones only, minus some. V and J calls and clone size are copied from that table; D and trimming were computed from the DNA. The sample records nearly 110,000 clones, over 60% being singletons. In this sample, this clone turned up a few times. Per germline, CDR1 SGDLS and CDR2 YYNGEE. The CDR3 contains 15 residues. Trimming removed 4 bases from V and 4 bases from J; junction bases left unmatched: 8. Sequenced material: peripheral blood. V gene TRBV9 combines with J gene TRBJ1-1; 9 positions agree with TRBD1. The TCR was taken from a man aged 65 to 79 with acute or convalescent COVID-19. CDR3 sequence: CASSIWTGEATEAFF. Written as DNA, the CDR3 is TGTGCCAGCAGCATCTGGACAGGGGAGGCCACTGAAGCTTTCTTT.